A selection of T cell receptor beta chains follows, all from one sample in a study of blood T cell repertoires in COVID-19. The method was immunoSEQ multiplex PCR; TCRdb's version includes in-frame clones alone and lacks a portion of them. Altogether about 390,000 clones are present, 80% to 90% being singletons, with the ten largest covering around 9.3%. Material for sequencing was PBMCs or T cells enriched from blood (not recorded which). Receptors originate from a woman in her forties or fifties who had recovered from COVID-19. Each CDR3 is given with its conserved first and last residue. The D gene is left open where the match is weak.

TRBV2,NA,TRBJ2-5,TGTGCCAGCAGTCTCTTCAACTGGCGGAGGCAAGAGACCCAGTACTTC,CASSLFNWRRQETQYF
TRBV30,NA,TRBJ2-3,TGTGCCTGGAGTCAAACAGGTAACCCAGATACGCAGTATTTT,CAWSQTGNPDTQYF
TRBV7-2,NA,TRBJ1-1,TGTGCCAGCAGCTTAGGACAGACGGGAGCTTTCTTT,CASSLGQTGAFF
TRBV3-1/TRBV3-2,NA,TRBJ1-1,TGTGCCAGCAGCCTAGTGTTAACGGGCACTGAAGCTTTCTTT,CASSLVLTGTEAFF
TRBV11-2,NA,TRBJ1-2,TGTGCCAGCAGCTTAGAAGGCGGTGGCTACACCTTC,CASSLEGGGYTF
TRBV6-5,NA,TRBJ2-7,TGTGCCAGCAGTTACGACCCCGGGAGCCACGAGCAGTACTTC,CASSYDPGSHEQYF
TRBV30,NA,TRBJ1-2,TGTGCCTGGAGTTCAGGGATATATGGCTACACCTTC,CAWSSGIYGYTF
TRBV27,NA,TRBJ1-1,TGTGCCAGCAGTCCAACCCCGGGGAGGGCAATAACTTTCTTT,CASSPTPGRAITFF
TRBV29-1,NA,TRBJ1-1,TGCAGCGTTGAAGGACATGGGGGGGCCAACACTGAAGCTTTCTTT,CSVEGHGGANTEAFF
TRBV7-9,NA,TRBJ2-1,TGTGCCAGCAGCTTAACCCAGGGCTTCGACAATGAGCAGTTCTTC,CASSLTQGFDNEQFF
TRBV5-1,NA,TRBJ2-6,TGCGCCAGCAGCTCAACAGCCTCTGGGGCCAACGTCCTGACTTTC,CASSSTASGANVLTF
TRBV7-2,TRBD2,TRBJ2-5,TGTGCCAGCAGCAAATGGGGGGGAATGGAGACCCAGTACTTC,CASSKWGGMETQYF
TRBV3-1/TRBV3-2,NA,TRBJ1-1,TGTGCCAGCAGTAGACAGGAGAACACTGAAGCTTTCTTT,CASSRQENTEAFF
TRBV3-1/TRBV3-2,TRBD2,TRBJ2-7,TGTGCCAGCAGAGGGAGCGGGGGGAGCTCCTACGAGCAGTACTTC,CASRGSGGSSYEQYF
TRBV28,NA,TRBJ1-2,TGTGCCAGCAGAAGGGATCGGGGTAACTATGGCTACACCTTC,CASRRDRGNYGYTF
TRBV9,TRBD1,TRBJ1-2,TGTGCCAGCAGCGTGGACAGGGGAGTTATGGGTTATGGCTACACCTTC,CASSVDRGVMGYGYTF
TRBV6-4,NA,TRBJ2-1,TGTGCCAGCAGTGGGGGGCCGGTATACAATGAGCAGTTCTTC,CASSGGPVYNEQFF
TRBV9,NA,TRBJ2-3,TGTGCCAGCAGCGTAGGACTTAAATCAGATACGCAGTATTTT,CASSVGLKSDTQYF
TRBV19,TRBD1,TRBJ2-3,TGTGCCAGTAGTATGGCAGACAGGGGTTGGGCAGATACGCAGTATTTT,CASSMADRGWADTQYF
TRBV7-2,NA,TRBJ2-3,TGTGCCAGCAGCTTAGAATTGGTGCAGCGGATGACAGATACGCAGTATTTT,CASSLELVQRMTDTQYF
TRBV28,NA,TRBJ2-7,TGTGCCAGCAGTGTTGGGCGACCCTACGAGCAGTACTTC,CASSVGRPYEQYF
TRBV11-2,NA,TRBJ2-5,TGTGCCAGCAGCTTCCCCCTAGGGGGGGCCCGCCTCTTAGGTGAGACCCAGTACTTC,CASSFPLGGARLLGETQYF